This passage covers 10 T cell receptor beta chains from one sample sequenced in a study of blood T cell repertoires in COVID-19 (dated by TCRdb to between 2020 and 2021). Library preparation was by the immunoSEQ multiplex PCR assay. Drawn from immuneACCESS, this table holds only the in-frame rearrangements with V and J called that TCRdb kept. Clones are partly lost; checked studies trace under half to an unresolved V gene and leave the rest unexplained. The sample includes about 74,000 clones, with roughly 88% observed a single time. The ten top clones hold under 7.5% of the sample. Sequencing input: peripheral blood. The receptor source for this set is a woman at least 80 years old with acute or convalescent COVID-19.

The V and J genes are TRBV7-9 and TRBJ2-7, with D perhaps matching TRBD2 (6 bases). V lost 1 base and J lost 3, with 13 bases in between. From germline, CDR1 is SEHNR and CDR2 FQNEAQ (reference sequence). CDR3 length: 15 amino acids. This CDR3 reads CASSLGAGRDYEQYF. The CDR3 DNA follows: TGTGCCAGCAGCTTAGGAGCGGGTAGGGACTACGAGCAGTACTTC.

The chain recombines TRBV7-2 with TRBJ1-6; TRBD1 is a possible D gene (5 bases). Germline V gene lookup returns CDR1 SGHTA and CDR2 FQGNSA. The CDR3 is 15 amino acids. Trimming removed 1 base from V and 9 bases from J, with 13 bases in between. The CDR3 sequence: CASSLEGRASSPLHF. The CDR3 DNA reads TGTGCCAGCAGCTTAGAGGGGAGGGCAAGTTCACCCCTCCACTTT.

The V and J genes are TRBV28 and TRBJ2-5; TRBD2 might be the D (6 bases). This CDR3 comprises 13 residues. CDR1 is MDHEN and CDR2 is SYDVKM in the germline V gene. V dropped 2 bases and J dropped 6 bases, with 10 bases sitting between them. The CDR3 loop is CASSLIGGKTQYF. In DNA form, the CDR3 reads TGTGCCAGCAGTTTAATAGGAGGGAAGACCCAGTACTTC.

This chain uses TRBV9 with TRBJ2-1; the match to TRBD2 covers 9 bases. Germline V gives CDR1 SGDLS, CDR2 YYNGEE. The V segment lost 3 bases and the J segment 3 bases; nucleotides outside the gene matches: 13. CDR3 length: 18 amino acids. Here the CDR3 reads CASSAGGAGGPLYNEQFF. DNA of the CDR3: TGTGCCAGCAGCGCCGGTGGGGCGGGAGGGCCCCTCTACAATGAGCAGTTCTTC.

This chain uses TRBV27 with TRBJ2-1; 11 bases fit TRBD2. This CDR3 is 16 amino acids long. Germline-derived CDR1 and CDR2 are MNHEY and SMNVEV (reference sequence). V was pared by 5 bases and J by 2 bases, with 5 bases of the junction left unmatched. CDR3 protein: CASSPGTSGAYNEQFF. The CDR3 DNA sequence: TGTGCCAGCAGTCCAGGGACTAGCGGTGCCTACAATGAGCAGTTCTTC.

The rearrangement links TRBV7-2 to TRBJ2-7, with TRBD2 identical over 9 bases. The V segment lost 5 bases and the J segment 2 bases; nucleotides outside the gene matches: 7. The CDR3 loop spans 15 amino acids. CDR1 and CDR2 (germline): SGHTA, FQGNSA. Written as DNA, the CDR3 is TGTGCCAGCAGCGAGACGTCTAGCGGGGCCTACGAGCAGTACTTC. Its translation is CASSETSSGAYEQYF.

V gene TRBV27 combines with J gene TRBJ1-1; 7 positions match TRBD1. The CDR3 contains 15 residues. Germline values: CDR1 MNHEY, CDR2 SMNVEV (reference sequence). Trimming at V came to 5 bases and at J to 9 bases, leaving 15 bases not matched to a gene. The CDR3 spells CASSPRDRAGIKAFF. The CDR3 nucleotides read TGTGCCAGCAGTCCCCGCGACAGGGCAGGAATTAAAGCTTTCTTT.

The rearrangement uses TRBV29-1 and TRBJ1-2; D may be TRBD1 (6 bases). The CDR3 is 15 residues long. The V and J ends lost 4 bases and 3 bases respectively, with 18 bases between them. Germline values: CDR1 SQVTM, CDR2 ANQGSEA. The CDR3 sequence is CSVGEGRGNYYGYTF. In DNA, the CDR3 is TGCAGCGTTGGGGAGGGCAGGGGCAATTACTATGGCTACACCTTC.

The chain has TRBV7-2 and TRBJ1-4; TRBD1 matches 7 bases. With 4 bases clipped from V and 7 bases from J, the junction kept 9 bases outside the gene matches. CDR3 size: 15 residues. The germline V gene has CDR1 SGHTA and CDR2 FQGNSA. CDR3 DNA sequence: TGTGCCAGCAGCTCGGAGGGGGCGGGGGGTGAAAAACTGTTTTTT. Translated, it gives CASSSEGAGGEKLFF.

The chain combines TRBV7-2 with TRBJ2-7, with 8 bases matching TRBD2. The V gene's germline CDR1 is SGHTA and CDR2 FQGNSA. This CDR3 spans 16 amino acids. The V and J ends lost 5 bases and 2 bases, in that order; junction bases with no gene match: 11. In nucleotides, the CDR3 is TGTGCCAGCAGCCTCCGGGGCGGGGGGATGCCCTACGAGCAGTACTTC. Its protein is CASSLRGGGMPYEQYF.